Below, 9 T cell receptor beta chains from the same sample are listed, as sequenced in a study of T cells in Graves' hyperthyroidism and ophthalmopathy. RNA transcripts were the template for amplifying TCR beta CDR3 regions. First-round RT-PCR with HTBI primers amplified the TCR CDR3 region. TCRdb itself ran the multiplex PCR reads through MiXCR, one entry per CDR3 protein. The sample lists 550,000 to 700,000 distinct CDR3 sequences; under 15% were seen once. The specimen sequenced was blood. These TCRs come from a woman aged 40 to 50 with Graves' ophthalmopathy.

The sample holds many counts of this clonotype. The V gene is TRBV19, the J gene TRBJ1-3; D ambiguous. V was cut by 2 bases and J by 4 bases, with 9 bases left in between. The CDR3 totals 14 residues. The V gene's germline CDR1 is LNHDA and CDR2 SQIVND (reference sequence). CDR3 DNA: TGTGCCAGTAGTATACCCCGAGGAGGAAACACCATATATTTT. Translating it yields CASSIPRGGNTIYF. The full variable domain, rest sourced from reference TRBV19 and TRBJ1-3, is DGGITQSPKYLFRKEGQNVTLSCEQNLNHDAMYWYRQDPGQGLRLIYYSQIVNDFQKGDIAEGYSVSREKKESFPLTVTSAQKNPTAFYLCASSIPRGGNTIYFGEGSWLTVV.

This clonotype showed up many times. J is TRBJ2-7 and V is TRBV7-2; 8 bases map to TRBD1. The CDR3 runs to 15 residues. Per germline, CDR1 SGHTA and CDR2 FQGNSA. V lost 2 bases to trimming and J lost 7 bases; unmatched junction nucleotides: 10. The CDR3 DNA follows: TGTGCCAGCAGCTTACAAGGACAGGGAATCAAGGAGCAGTACTTC. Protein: CASSLQGQGIKEQYF.

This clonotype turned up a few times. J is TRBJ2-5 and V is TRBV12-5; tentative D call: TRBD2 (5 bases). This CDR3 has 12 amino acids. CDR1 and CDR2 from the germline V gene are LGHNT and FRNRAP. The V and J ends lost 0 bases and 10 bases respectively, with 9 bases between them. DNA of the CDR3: TGTGCTAGTGGTTTGGTGCCGGGAATCCAGTACTTC. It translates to CASGLVPGIQYF.

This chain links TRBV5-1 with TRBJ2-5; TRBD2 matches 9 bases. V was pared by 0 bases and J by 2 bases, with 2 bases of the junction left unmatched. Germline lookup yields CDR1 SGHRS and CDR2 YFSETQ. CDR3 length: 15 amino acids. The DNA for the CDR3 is TGCGCCAGCAGCTTGGTGACTAGCGGACAAGAGACCCAGTACTTC. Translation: CASSLVTSGQETQYF.

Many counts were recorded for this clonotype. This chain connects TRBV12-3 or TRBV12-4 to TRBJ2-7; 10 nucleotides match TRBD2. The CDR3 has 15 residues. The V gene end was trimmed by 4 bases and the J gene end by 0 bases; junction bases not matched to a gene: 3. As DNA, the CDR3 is TGTGCCAGCAGTTCATCTAGCGGGAGCTCCTACGAGCAGTACTTC. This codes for CASSSSSGSSYEQYF.

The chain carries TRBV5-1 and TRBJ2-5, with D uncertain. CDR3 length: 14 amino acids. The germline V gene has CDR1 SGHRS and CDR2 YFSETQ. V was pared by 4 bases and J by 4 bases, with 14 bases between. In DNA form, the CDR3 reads TGCGCCAGCAGCGCCACACGGAGCATAGAGACCCAGTACTTC. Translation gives CASSATRSIETQYF.

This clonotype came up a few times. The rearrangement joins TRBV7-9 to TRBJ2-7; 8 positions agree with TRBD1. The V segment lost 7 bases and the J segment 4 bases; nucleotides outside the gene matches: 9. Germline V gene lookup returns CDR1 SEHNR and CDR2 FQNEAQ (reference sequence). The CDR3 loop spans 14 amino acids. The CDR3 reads CASNPRQGRYEQYF. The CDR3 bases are TGTGCCAGCAACCCGAGACAGGGGAGGTACGAGCAGTACTTC.

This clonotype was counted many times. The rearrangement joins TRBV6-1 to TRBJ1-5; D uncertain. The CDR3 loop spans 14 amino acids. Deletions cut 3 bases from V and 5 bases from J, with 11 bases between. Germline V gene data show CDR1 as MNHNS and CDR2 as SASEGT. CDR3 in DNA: TGTGCCAGCAGTGAGACTCCGACGGATCAGCCCCAGCATTTT. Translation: CASSETPTDQPQHF.

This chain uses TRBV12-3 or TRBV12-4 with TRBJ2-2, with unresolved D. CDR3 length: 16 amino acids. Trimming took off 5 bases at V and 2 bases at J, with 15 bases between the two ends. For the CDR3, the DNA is TGTGCCAGCAGTGCCACCGAGACCCATAACACCGGGGAGCTGTTTTTT. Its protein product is CASSATETHNTGELFF.